These T cell receptor beta chains were read from a single sample in a study of T-cell memory formation after mild COVID-19. TCRdb redid the calling of the 5' RACE reads with MiXCR, one entry per CDR3 protein. The sample lists tens of thousands of distinct CDR3 sequences, about 10% occurring once. Sample: PBMCs or a T cell subset sorted from them (not recorded which). These TCRs come from a man younger than 35 who had mild COVID-19 (a few samples of this study predate the infection). Cell type and time point are not known. Each CDR3 is given with its conserved first and last residue. D genes are given only for firm matches. Size tells how often a clone was seen (once, few, many) or the class of an expanded clone, and some rows leave it out.

clone_size	v_call	j_call	d_call	cdr3_nt	cdr3_aa
-	TRBV5-1	TRBJ1-2	TRBD1	TGCGCCAGCAGCTCCGGACAGGACCCCCTCAGTGGCTACACCTTC	CASSSGQDPLSGYTF
many	TRBV20-1	TRBJ1-2	-	TGCATTGCAGCGAACTATGGCTACACCTTC	CIAANYGYTF
-	TRBV7-6	TRBJ2-7	-	TGTGCCAGCAGCTTGCGGGCGGGGCGAATCTACGAGCAGTACTTC	CASSLRAGRIYEQYF
many	TRBV24-1	TRBJ2-2	-	TGTGCCACCGGGGGCAGAGGAACCGGGGAGCTGTTTTTT	CATGGRGTGELFF
many	TRBV20-1	TRBJ2-2	-	TGCAGTGCTAGAGATTTCGCCCGAGGGACCGGGGAGCTGTTTTTT	CSARDFARGTGELFF
many	TRBV7-2	TRBJ2-7	-	TGTGCCAGCAGCTTAGCCCCAGGGGAGGTCTACGAGCAGTACTTC	CASSLAPGEVYEQYF
-	TRBV12-3/TRBV12-4	TRBJ2-5	TRBD2	TGTGCCAGCAGAGCTCCTAGCGGGGAGACCCAGTACTTC	CASRAPSGETQYF
many	TRBV5-6	TRBJ1-1	-	TGTGCCAGCAGCTTGGTTTCGGGGATTCGTTCGGTTTTCTTT	CASSLVSGIRSVFF
many	TRBV20-1	TRBJ2-1	TRBD2	TGCAGTGCTCCTCCAAGGACTAGCGGGGACTACAATGAGCAGTTCTTC	CSAPPRTSGDYNEQFF
many	TRBV7-9	TRBJ2-3	TRBD2	TGTGCCAGCAGCCGTGCGGCGGGACTACCCTTCACAGATACGCAGTATTTT	CASSRAAGLPFTDTQYF
many	TRBV7-9	TRBJ2-7	TRBD1	TGTGCCAGCAGCCGTGACAGGGCATCAACCTACGAGCAGTACTTC	CASSRDRASTYEQYF
many	TRBV3-1	TRBJ1-2	-	TGTGCCAGCAGCCAAGGAGCTTCGGGGGTCGGGCCTGGCTATGGCTACACCTTC	CASSQGASGVGPGYGYTF
many	TRBV7-9	TRBJ2-1	-	TGTGCCAGCAGCTTAGTGGCGATTAGGGACAATGAGCAGTTCTTC	CASSLVAIRDNEQFF
many	TRBV27	TRBJ1-1	-	TGTGCCAGCAGTTGGGACCCCGGCAGAAAGGCTTTCTTT	CASSWDPGRKAFF
many	TRBV24-1	TRBJ1-2	TRBD1	TGTGCCACCAGTGTCCACAGGGGGCGAAGCTTCTATGGCTACACCTTC	CATSVHRGRSFYGYTF
-	TRBV19	TRBJ1-2	-	TGTGCCAGTAGCAGGCCGCGTCGACAGTTTAACTATGGCTACACCTTC	CASSRPRRQFNYGYTF
many	TRBV7-6	TRBJ2-1	-	TGTGCCAGCAGCTTAGTTGTATCGAAGCTTGGTGAGCAGTTCTTC	CASSLVVSKLGEQFF
many	TRBV10-1	TRBJ2-1	-	TGCGCCAGCAGGCCAGGACGGAGCTCCTACAATGAGCAGTTCTTC	CASRPGRSSYNEQFF
-	TRBV7-9	TRBJ1-2	TRBD1	TGTGCCAGCAGCCCTGGGACAGGGGGTAACTATGGCTACACCTTC	CASSPGTGGNYGYTF
many	TRBV20-1	TRBJ1-5	-	TGCAGTGCTAGAGATCTAGGGCTGGTGGGCAATCAGCCCCAGCATTTT	CSARDLGLVGNQPQHF
many	TRBV7-2	TRBJ1-6	-	TGTGCCAGCAGCCTCCGGTCGCGGGCGGTAGGTTCACCCCTCCACTTT	CASSLRSRAVGSPLHF
many	TRBV5-1	TRBJ2-1	TRBD2	TGCGCCAGCAGCTTGGCCCGGGGGGGCCATGAGCAGTTCTTC	CASSLARGGHEQFF
-	TRBV7-2	TRBJ2-1	TRBD2	TGTGCCAGCAGCTCCCGACTGGGGACTAGCGGGGGTAACAATGAGCAGTTCTTC	CASSSRLGTSGGNNEQFF
few	TRBV4-3	TRBJ1-1	-	TGCGCCAGCAGCCAAGATCGGGTCATGAACACTGAAGCTTTCTTT	CASSQDRVMNTEAFF
many	TRBV12-3/TRBV12-4	TRBJ1-1	TRBD1	TGTGCCAGCAGAAGGGGGCTGAGCACTGAAGCTTTCTTT	CASRRGLSTEAFF
medium-sized	TRBV5-1	TRBJ2-2	-	TGCGCCAGCAGCTTGCTCCAGGGGTCAATCACCGGGGAGCTGTTTTTT	CASSLLQGSITGELFF
many	TRBV7-9	TRBJ2-5	-	TGTGCCAGCAGCTTAGGCTCGGGCATGGAGACCCAGTACTTC	CASSLGSGMETQYF
many	TRBV4-1	TRBJ2-5	-	TGCGCCAGCAGCCAAGGTGGGGGACAAGAGACCCAGTACTTC	CASSQGGGQETQYF
many	TRBV19	TRBJ2-1	TRBD2	TGTGCCAGTAGTATAGGGTCCAGCGGGGGGGCCCGGGGGAATGAGCAGTTCTTC	CASSIGSSGGARGNEQFF
many	TRBV7-6	TRBJ2-5	TRBD2	TGTGCCAGCAGCTTAATGGCGGGGGGGACCCTACAAGAGACCCAGTACTTC	CASSLMAGGTLQETQYF
many	TRBV7-2	TRBJ1-6	TRBD1	TGTGCCAGCAGCCCGGGACAGGGTTTAACCTCACCCCTCCACTTT	CASSPGQGLTSPLHF
many	TRBV5-1	TRBJ2-1	TRBD1	TGCGCCAGCAGCTTGGAGGGACAGGGGTGGGATGAGCAGTTCTTC	CASSLEGQGWDEQFF
many	TRBV29-1	TRBJ1-2	-	TGCAGCGTTGAAGAGGTCGTCAGGAGCTACACCTTC	CSVEEVVRSYTF
-	TRBV10-3	TRBJ1-2	-	TGTGCCATCAGAAGACATAACTATGGCTACACCTTC	CAIRRHNYGYTF
many	TRBV7-6	TRBJ2-5	-	TGTGCCAGCAGCTTAGTTGGGAGAGAGACCCAGTACTTC	CASSLVGRETQYF
many	TRBV5-5	TRBJ1-6	-	TGTGCCAGCAGCTGGGACGATTCACCCCTCCACTTT	CASSWDDSPLHF
medium-sized	TRBV6-1	TRBJ2-4	TRBD1	TGTGCCAGTGACAGGGGGCTCCTAGGGAACATTCAGTACTTC	CASDRGLLGNIQYF
many	TRBV28	TRBJ1-3	-	TGTGCCAGCAGTCCCTATAGGGGGACCGGAAACACCATATATTTT	CASSPYRGTGNTIYF
many	TRBV6-4	TRBJ2-6	-	TGTGCCAGCACACCTTCGGGAGCTTCCCTCTCTGGGGCCAACGTCCTGACTTTC	CASTPSGASLSGANVLTF
many	TRBV5-8	TRBJ2-1	-	TGTGCCAGCAGCTTGGGCACCCGTCGGGCCTACAATGAGCAGTTCTTC	CASSLGTRRAYNEQFF
many	TRBV10-1	TRBJ2-3	-	TGCGCCAGCAGTGGAATTGGTACGCAGTATTTT	CASSGIGTQYF
many	TRBV18	TRBJ2-2	-	TGTGCCAGCTCACCACTGGAGGTTACCGGGGAGCTGTTTTTT	CASSPLEVTGELFF
many	TRBV23-1	TRBJ2-3	TRBD2	TGCGCCAGCAGTCAACCGTTTAGCGGGGGGGCAGAGTCAGATACGCAGTATTTT	CASSQPFSGGAESDTQYF
-	TRBV7-9	TRBJ2-5	TRBD2	TGTGCCAGCAGCTCGGGCGGGAGCCAAGAGACCCAGTACTTC	CASSSGGSQETQYF
-	TRBV30	TRBJ2-3	TRBD1	TGTGCCTGGTCCAGGGGGAACACAGATACGCAGTATTTT	CAWSRGNTDTQYF